A single sample gave rise to the 2 T cell receptor beta chains below, sequenced in a study of synovial regulatory T cells in juvenile arthritis. The synovial samples were synovial fluid, paired with peripheral blood from each active arthritis patient. Sequencing was performed with immunoSEQ multiplex PCR; in TCRdb, only in-frame clones are kept and a portion is missing. In total, the table holds approximately 1,500 clones. The sequenced material came from Treg cells from the synovium. These receptors were taken from a donor between 2 and 29 years old with juvenile idiopathic arthritis.

Frequency places this clone as medium-sized (0.01 to 0.1%). This chain uses TRBV11-3 with TRBJ2-7; no DNA is available, so the TRBD2 call from TCRdb remains unchecked. Germline CDR1 SGHNT, CDR2 YENEEA. The CDR3 extends over 14 amino acids. No nucleotide data were recorded. The CDR3 loop reads CASSLPGLASEQYF.

V gene TRBV7-9 combines with J gene TRBJ1-3; no DNA is available, so the TRBD1 call from TCRdb remains unchecked. Looked up from germline, CDR1 is SEHNR and CDR2 is FQNEAQ (reference sequence). This CDR3 spans 16 amino acids. The DNA sequence is not available. This CDR3 reads CASSTGQGIKGNTIYF. Combining the CDR3 with reference TRBV7-9 and TRBJ1-3 gives the whole variable domain DTGVSQNPRHKITKRGQNVTFRCDPISEHNRLYWYRQTLGQGPEFLTYFQNEAQLEKSRLLSDRFSAERPKGSFSTLEIQRTEQGDSAMYLCASSTGQGIKGNTIYFGEGSWLTVV.